This is a list of T cell receptor beta chains from one sample in a study of Graves' ophthalmopathy and Graves' hyperthyroidism. In TCRdb, the multiplex PCR reads were re-called with MiXCR into one record per CDR3 protein. The sample yields hundreds of thousands of distinct CDR3 sequences, just over 15% seen once. The sequencing input was peripheral blood. The receptor set was obtained from a woman aged 18-35 years with stable Graves' hyperthyroidism. The conserved cysteine and the conserved F or W are not part of the CDR3 here. Only part of the rows carry a size: once, few, many, or a class if the clone is expanded.

>TRBJ1-1|TRBV20-1|many
SARGGRLDTEAF
>TRBJ2-7|TRBV6-2/TRBV6-3|many
ASSGDGAYEQY
>TRBJ2-5|TRBV14|-
ASSPLAGGHQETQY
>TRBJ1-1|TRBV6-5|many
ASSPVTVVMNTEAF
>TRBJ1-5|TRBV19|-
ASSIIDGYSNQPQH
>TRBJ2-5|TRBV6-1|many
ASRPAGLADQETQY
>TRBJ1-2|TRBV2|many
ASSEAIGGQDGYT
>TRBJ1-1|TRBV12-3/TRBV12-4|many
ASSLSGQMNTEAF
>TRBJ1-2|TRBV3-1|many
ASSQDLYGYT
>TRBJ1-5|TRBV4-1|few
ASSHSPGGNQPQH
>TRBJ1-1|TRBV25-1|-
ASSESRHEAF
>TRBJ1-2|TRBV19|-
ATSRGDYGYT
>TRBJ1-1|TRBV7-6|many
ASSLAGGPGTEAF
>TRBJ2-2|TRBV11-2|many
ASSLEDGLAGGRPGELF
>TRBJ2-5|TRBV11-2|many
ASSLHPFTGGFQETQY
>TRBJ1-5|TRBV14|many
ASSQARDRGRINQPQH
>TRBJ2-7|TRBV10-3|many
AIRVERDPYEQY
>TRBJ2-5|TRBV7-2|many
ASSQKLPLGPETQY